Included here is one T cell receptor (beta chain) sequence, with context. Its antigen is unidentified. This entry is derived from a study of PD-1 blockade in classical Hodgkin lymphoma. V lost 3 bases and J lost 0, with 12 bases in between. The CDR3 extends over 16 amino acids. Germline loops: CDR1 SEHNR, CDR2 FQNEAQ (reference sequence). Repertoires were generated with immunoSEQ multiplex PCR, while TCRdb's copy carries only in-frame clones and drops some. This table holds more than 140,000 clones, approximately 80% found once. Relapse after autologous stem cell transplantation occurred in every patient, and brentuximab vedotin exposure varied. Study observations and caveats: Compared with healthy donors, newly diagnosed patients reportedly showed lower baseline TCR diversity.

This sequence joins TRBV7-9 and TRBJ1-5; D is unresolved. This TCR was recovered from a human donor with classical Hodgkin lymphoma. Material: peripheral blood mononuclear cells (PBMCs), obtained before the second cycle of nivolumab. The CDR3 DNA reads TGTGCCAGCAGCTTGGGTGGCGCGTATAGCAATCAGCCCCAGCATTTT. Protein sequence: CASSLGGAYSNQPQHF.